This entry features one T cell receptor (beta chain) sequence. Extracted from the samples, RNA was reverse transcribed into cDNA to serve as the sequencing template. Generated by immunoSEQ multiplex PCR, the TCRdb table keeps only in-frame clones and is missing some. Of approximately 280,000 clones in the sample, roughly 64% were seen once. The data stem from a study of CD8+ T cells in alopecia areata. Noted treatment: oral pan-JAK inhibitor, 5-10 mg twice daily. Germline trimming cut 4 bases from V and 5 bases from J; bases unmatched to any gene: 14. Germline V lookup: CDR1 SGHTA, CDR2 FQGNSA. This CDR3 contains 17 residues.

The TCR originated in a human donor with alopecia areata. This material consisted of CD4+ T cells sorted from blood, taken at week 24, from a patient treated with tofacitinib. The V call is TRBV7-2, the J call TRBJ2-4; TRBD1 aligns across 7 bases. The CDR3 DNA is TGTGCCAGCAGCTCCGACCAGGGACAGCACCAAGAAAACATTCAGTACTTC. Translation: CASSSDQGQHQENIQYF.